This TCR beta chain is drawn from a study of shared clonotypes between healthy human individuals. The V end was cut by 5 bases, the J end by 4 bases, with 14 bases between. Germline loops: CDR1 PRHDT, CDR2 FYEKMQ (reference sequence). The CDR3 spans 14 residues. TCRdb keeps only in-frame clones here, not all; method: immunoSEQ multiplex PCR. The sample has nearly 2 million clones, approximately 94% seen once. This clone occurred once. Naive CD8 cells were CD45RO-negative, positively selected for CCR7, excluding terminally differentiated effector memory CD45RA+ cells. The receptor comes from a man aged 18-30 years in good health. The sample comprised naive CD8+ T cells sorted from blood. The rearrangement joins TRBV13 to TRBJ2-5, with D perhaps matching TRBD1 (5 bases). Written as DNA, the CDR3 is TGTGCCAGCAGCCTCAGGGAAATGTCAGAGACCCAGTACTTC. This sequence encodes CASSLREMSETQYF. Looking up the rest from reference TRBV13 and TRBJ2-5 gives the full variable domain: AAGVIQSPRHLIKEKRETATLKCYPIPRHDTVYWYQQGPGQDPQFLISFYEKMQSDKGSIPDRFSAQQFSDYHSELNMSSLELGDSALYFCASSLREMSETQYFGPGTRLLVL.